The source of this T cell receptor (beta chain) is a study of T cells in women clearing cervical HPV infection. Across the whole study: Cases: HPV16-related CIN3 or worse on histology, 2 invasive cancers. Controls gave blood once infection was undetectable; cases at lesion identification.

Regarding the study as a whole: TRBV6-7 abundance was lower in cases than controls (around 0.1% versus 0.15%). Repertoire richness, not evenness, was significantly elevated in CIN3+ cases versus controls.

Germline V lookup: CDR1 DFQATT, CDR2 SNEGSKA (reference sequence). The CDR3 is 17 residues long. The V gene end was trimmed by 1 base and the J gene end by 8 bases; junction bases not matched to a gene: 12. Repertoires were generated with immunoSEQ multiplex PCR, while TCRdb's copy carries only in-frame clones and drops some. This listing includes 40,000 to 55,000 clones. As concerns this clone: Antigen unknown. The read ends 3 residues early relative to the CDR3; the germline J gene fills the gap.

The sequenced sample consisted of blood buffy coat. The source of this sequence is a woman aged 18 to 75 with a cervical HPV16 infection that either progressed to CIN3+ or cleared (not recorded which). V and J are TRBV20-1 and TRBJ2-2; 11 bases are a match to TRBD2. The CDR3 here is CSARGAGLAGGGGELFF. CDR3 bases read: TGCAGTGCTAGAGGCGCGGGTCTAGCGGGGGGAGGGGGGGAG.